This TCR beta chain was identified in a study of T-cell reconstitution after alpha-beta-depleted transplantation in children. The CDR3 has 15 residues. Germline trimming cut 0 bases from V and 6 bases from J; bases unmatched to any gene: 6. Germline V gene sequence: CDR1 SGHRS, CDR2 YFSETQ. During its preparation, the TCRbeta library received unique molecular identifiers. TCRdb re-analysed the PCR reads in MiXCR, keeping a single row per CDR3 protein. The sample carries over 550,000 distinct CDR3 sequences, 8% to 11% recorded once. This specimen consisted of PBMCs from the stem cell graft donor, obtained from the stem cell graft. The chain employs TRBV5-1 and TRBJ2-7; 10 bases fit TRBD1. This sequence was found in a human donor who donated a stem cell graft to a child with acute myeloid leukemia. For the CDR3, the DNA is TGCGCCAGCAGCTTGGCCGGGACAGGGGCGGGCGAGCAGTACTTC. As protein: CASSLAGTGAGEQYF.